The clone carrying this T cell receptor (beta chain) showed up just once. Its antigen is still unknown. The data were produced by immunoSEQ multiplex PCR, yet TCRdb's version contains in-frame clones alone and is incomplete. The sample has around 19,000 clones; around nine tenths are singletons. The CDR3 has 15 amino acids. Germline CDR1 reads KGHSH; CDR2 reads LQKENI. With 2 bases removed from V and 4 bases from J, the gap between germline ends came to 11 bases. These data come from a study of T cell clones after liver transplantation. Turning to the study itself: Without induction therapy, subjects received standard immunosuppression until 12-24 months post-transplant.

General study findings and limits: A larger donor-reactive than third-party decline suggested partial antigen-specific deletion. These preliminary findings come from unstandardized post-transplant sampling times.

The chain links TRBV18 to TRBJ2-2; D perhaps matches TRBD2 (5 bases). This TCR was sampled from a human donor who received a liver transplant. Sequencing used CD8+ T cells from blood, obtained before liver transplant. CDR3 region: CASSPEPLGTGELFF. CDR3 coding DNA: TGTGCCAGCTCACCAGAGCCACTAGGCACCGGGGAGCTGTTTTTT.